This TCR beta chain was sequenced in a study of cytomegalovirus exposure and HLA in healthy donors. Among the approximately 130 subjects of the validation cohort, separate from the approximately 660-subject first cohort, were the donors. Germline CDR1 is PRHDT and CDR2 is FYEKMQ (reference sequence). The CDR3 extends over 13 amino acids. Trimming shortened V by 2 bases and J by 4 bases, and 8 bases separated the two germline ends. In the case of this clone: Its target is not known.

Profiling relied on immunoSEQ multiplex PCR, and the TCRdb table lists in-frame clones only, not all of them. The profile covers about 350,000 clones, with roughly 90% appearing a single time and roughly 1.1% taken by the ten largest. General observations from the study: Specific recognition of CMV antigens was confirmed in vitro for a few chains (all CMV-associated). Rarity held for most TCR sequences, but there were some public TCRs that occurred in many donors. A list of 164 TCR beta chains associated with cytomegalovirus was given.

The sequenced material came from PBMCs. The TCR sequence derives from a woman aged 25 to 45 in good health and CMV-seropositive. V is TRBV13 and J is TRBJ2-5; D call uncertain. CDR3 sequence (DNA): TGTGCCAGCAGCTTAATGAAGGGAGAGACCCAGTACTTC. It translates to CASSLMKGETQYF. Full variable domain (outside the CDR3, taken from reference TRBV13 and TRBJ2-5): AAGVIQSPRHLIKEKRETATLKCYPIPRHDTVYWYQQGPGQDPQFLISFYEKMQSDKGSIPDRFSAQQFSDYHSELNMSSLELGDSALYFCASSLMKGETQYFGPGTRLLVL.